Each of the 8 T cell receptor beta chains below was sequenced from the same sample in a study of blood T cell repertoires in COVID-19. Here immunoSEQ multiplex PCR was the method, and the copy in TCRdb shows in-frame clones only, minus some. The data contain under 300,000 clones, more than 75% of them singletons. Sequenced: PBMCs or T cells enriched from blood (not recorded which). All receptors derive from a man aged 18 to 29 who had recovered from COVID-19.

V is TRBV7-2 and J is TRBJ1-2; D is unresolved. Germline V CDR1 and CDR2: SGHTA, FQGNSA. V was shortened by 1 base and J by 3 bases, with 9 bases between the two germline ends. The CDR3 contains 14 residues. The CDR3 sequence: CASSLGQRDYGYTF. CDR3 sequence (DNA): TGTGCCAGCAGCTTAGGGCAACGGGACTATGGCTACACCTTC.

V gene TRBV30 combines with J gene TRBJ2-3; the match to TRBD1 covers 8 bases. This CDR3 is built from 16 residues. Looked up from germline, CDR1 is GTSNPN and CDR2 is SVGIG (reference sequence). V gave up 0 bases and J gave up 2 bases; unmatched junction bases: 7. The CDR3 region is CAWSVSGQGYTDTQYF. The CDR3 DNA reads as TGTGCCTGGAGTGTGAGTGGACAGGGATACACAGATACGCAGTATTTT.

The gene calls are TRBV10-3 and TRBJ2-3, with TRBD2 matching over 11 bases. CDR1 is ENHRY and CDR2 is SYGVKD in the germline V gene. This CDR3 has 14 residues. The J segment lost 6 bases and the V segment lost 8 bases, leaving 7 bases of the junction unmatched. CDR3 bases: TGTGCCATCGGTACTAGCGGGGGATCTGATACGCAGTATTTT. Translation gives CAIGTSGGSDTQYF.

The CDR3 reads CASSYEGAGELFF. CDR3 nucleotides: TGTGCCAGCAGTTACGAAGGGGCCGGGGAGCTGTTTTTT. V gene TRBV6-5 combines with J gene TRBJ2-2; TRBD1 is a possible D gene (5 bases). This CDR3 contains 13 residues. Germline values: CDR1 MNHEY, CDR2 SVGAGI. V dropped 2 bases and J dropped 6 bases, with 7 bases sitting between them.

The V and J genes are TRBV24-1 and TRBJ2-1, with 9 nucleotides matching TRBD1. The trim removed 4 bases at V and 8 bases at J, leaving 8 bases unmatched. CDR3 length equals 15 residues. Germline V CDR1 and CDR2: KGHDR, SFDVKD. CDR3 DNA sequence: TGTGCCACCAGTGACCCCGGGACAGGGTCCGATGAGCAGTTCTTC. This sequence encodes CATSDPGTGSDEQFF.

This sequence joins TRBV7-3 and TRBJ2-3; 12 bases map to TRBD2. J lost 0 bases, V lost 2 bases, and 6 bases had no gene match. The CDR3 has 18 residues. Germline V CDR1 and CDR2: SGHTA, FQGTGA. The CDR3 sequence is CASSLAGTSGHSTDTQYF. The DNA for the CDR3 is TGTGCCAGCAGCTTAGCAGGGACTAGCGGGCATAGCACAGATACGCAGTATTTT.

This clone was observed a single time. V is TRBV7-8 and J is TRBJ1-5; the D gene is possibly TRBD1 (5 bases). There are 14 residues in the CDR3. V was trimmed by 1 base and J by 3 bases, leaving 7 bases between them. The germline gives CDR1 SGHVS, CDR2 FQNEAQ. The CDR3 here is CASSLGQPNQPQHF. CDR3 coding DNA: TGTGCCAGCAGCTTAGGACAGCCCAATCAGCCCCAGCATTTT. The full variable domain, with the rest looked up from reference TRBV7-8 and TRBJ1-5, is GAGVSQSPRYKVAKRGQDVALRCDPISGHVSLFWYQQALGQGPEFLTYFQNEAQLDKSGLPSDRFFAERPEGSVSTLKIQRTQQEDSAVYLCASSLGQPNQPQHFGDGTRLSIL.

The gene calls are TRBV11-1 and TRBJ1-1; 7 positions match TRBD1. The CDR3 sequence is 16 residues long. Germline assignment: CDR1 SGHAT and CDR2 FQDESV (reference sequence). Trimming at V came to 6 bases and at J to 1 base, leaving 11 bases not matched to a gene. In DNA form, the CDR3 reads TGTGCCAGCAGTCACAGGGGTTTGGGTTCGAACACTGAAGCTTTCTTT. Protein sequence: CASSHRGLGSNTEAFF.